This T cell receptor beta chain was obtained from a study of cytomegalovirus exposure and HLA in healthy donors. Both 60 Vbeta primers and 13 Jbeta primers went into the PCR. The data were produced by immunoSEQ multiplex PCR, yet TCRdb's version contains in-frame clones alone and is incomplete. This sample has nearly 200,000 clones, with around 87% found just once. Broader study findings: Sequencing likely generated an artifact that appeared as a cluster of highly shared sequence variants. Other equally common chains were less clonally expanded than HLA-associated TCR beta chains, a later analysis showed. Specific recognition of CMV antigens was confirmed in vitro for a few chains (all CMV-associated).

Remarks on this clone: The antigen remains unidentified.

This CDR3 has 16 amino acids. CDR1 SNHLY and CDR2 FYNNEI come from the germline V gene. The V and J ends lost 5 bases and 0 bases, in that order; junction bases with no gene match: 3. The source is a man aged 30 to 45 in good health and CMV-seronegative. The chain has TRBV2 and TRBJ2-3; 12 nucleotides agree with TRBD2. Sequencing was carried out using PBMCs. CDR3 residues: CASSPSGGGSTDTQYF. The DNA for the CDR3 is TGTGCCAGCAGTCCTAGCGGGGGGGGGAGCACAGATACGCAGTATTTT. The variable domain in full, with the rest retrieved from reference TRBV2 and TRBJ2-3, is EPEVTQTPSHQVTQMGQEVILRCVPISNHLYFYWYRQILGQKVEFLVSFYNNEISEKSEIFDDQFSVERPDGSNFTLKIRSTKLEDSAMYFCASSPSGGGSTDTQYFGPGTRLTVL.